This TCR beta chain comes out of a study of response to subunit inactivated influenza vaccine. The CDR3 has 16 residues. V lost 6 bases to trimming and J lost 4 bases; unmatched junction nucleotides: 6. TCRdb re-derived calls from the RT-PCR reads in MiXCR, one entry per CDR3 protein. The sample lists more than 700,000 distinct CDR3 sequences; approximately 21% were seen once. With respect to this clonotype: The antigen is not known.

Overall study findings and caveats: Authors suggested seasonal influenza vaccinations each recruit few new T cells.

The sequence was collected from a man aged 50 to 59 who received an inactivated influenza vaccine. The sample in question was PBMCs from blood, obtained around 5 days after vaccination. The rearrangement links TRBV12-3 or TRBV12-4 to TRBJ2-3; 14 bases map to TRBD2. In nucleotides, the CDR3 is TGTGCCAGCAGGTTATCGGGACTAGCGGGAGCAGATACGCAGTATTTT. Amino acids: CASRLSGLAGADTQYF.